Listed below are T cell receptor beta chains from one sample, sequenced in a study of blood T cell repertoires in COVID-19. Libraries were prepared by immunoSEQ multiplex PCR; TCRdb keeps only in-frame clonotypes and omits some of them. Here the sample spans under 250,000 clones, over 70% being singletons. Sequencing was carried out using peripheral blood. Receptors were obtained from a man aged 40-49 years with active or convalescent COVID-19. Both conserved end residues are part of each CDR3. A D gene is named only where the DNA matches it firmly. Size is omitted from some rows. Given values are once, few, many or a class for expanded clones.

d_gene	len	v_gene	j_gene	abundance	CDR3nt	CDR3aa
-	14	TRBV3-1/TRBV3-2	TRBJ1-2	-	TGTGCCAGCAGCCAAGAATGGGGCCTCTATGGCTACACCTTC	CASSQEWGLYGYTF
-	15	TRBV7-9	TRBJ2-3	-	TGTGCCAGCAGCTCTGACATTGTTAGCACAGATACGCAGTATTTT	CASSSDIVSTDTQYF
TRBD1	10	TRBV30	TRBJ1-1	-	TGTGCCCATAGCAGGGGGGCAGCTTTCTTT	CAHSRGAAFF
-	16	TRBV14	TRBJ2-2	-	TGTGCCAGCAGCCAAGCCTGGAACAGATTCACCGGGGAGCTGTTTTTT	CASSQAWNRFTGELFF
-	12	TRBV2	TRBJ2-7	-	TGTGCCAGCAGTGCGGAGGGCTACGAGCAGTACTTC	CASSAEGYEQYF
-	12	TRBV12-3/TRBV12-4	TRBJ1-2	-	TGTGCCAGCAGTTTCGGGGGGCGAGGCTACACCTTC	CASSFGGRGYTF
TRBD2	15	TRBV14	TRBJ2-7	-	TGTGCCAGCAGCCAAAGGGCCGGGCTAGCGGGCGAGCAGTACTTC	CASSQRAGLAGEQYF
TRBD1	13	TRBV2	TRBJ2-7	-	TGTGCCAGCAAGACAGGGGCTGTTTACGAGCAGTACTTC	CASKTGAVYEQYF
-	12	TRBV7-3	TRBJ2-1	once	TGTGCCAGCAGCGAAAACTCGGGTGAGCAGTTCTTC	CASSENSGEQFF
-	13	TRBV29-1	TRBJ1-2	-	TGCAGCGTTGAAGATCCGAGGGCCTATGGCTACACCTTC	CSVEDPRAYGYTF
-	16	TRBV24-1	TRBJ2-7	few	TGTGCCACCAGTGATAATCCGGGTGTGGGTACCTACGAGCAGTACTTC	CATSDNPGVGTYEQYF
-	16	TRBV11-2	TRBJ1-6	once	TGTGCCAGCAGCCCCGACCGAGGTTCAACAGGGTCACCCCTCCACTTT	CASSPDRGSTGSPLHF
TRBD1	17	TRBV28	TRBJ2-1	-	TGTGCCAGCAGTTTTTGGGACAGGGCCCTCCTGGACAATGAGCAGTTCTTC	CASSFWDRALLDNEQFF
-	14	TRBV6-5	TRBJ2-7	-	TGTGCCAGCAGTTCCCCCGACAGTTCCTACGAGCAGTACTTC	CASSSPDSSYEQYF
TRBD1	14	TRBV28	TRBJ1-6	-	TGTGCCAGCAGGATACAGGGGGAAAATTCACCCCTCCACTTT	CASRIQGENSPLHF
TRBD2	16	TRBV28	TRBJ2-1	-	TGTGCCAGCATTGGGTCGGGAGGGAGCTCCTACAATGAGCAGTTCTTC	CASIGSGGSSYNEQFF